This entry lists 4 T cell receptor beta chains sequenced from one sample in a study of blood T cell repertoires in COVID-19. The data were produced by immunoSEQ multiplex PCR, yet TCRdb's version contains in-frame clones alone and is incomplete. The data contain around 230,000 clones, approximately 88% of them singletons. What was sequenced was peripheral blood. The receptors stem from a man between 40 and 49 years old with acute or convalescent COVID-19.

The chain uses TRBV6-5 and TRBJ1-2; no clear D gene. V was cut by 11 bases and J by 1 base, with 11 bases left in between. The CDR3 contains 12 residues. The germline V gene encodes CDR1 MNHEY and CDR2 SVGAGI. CDR3 protein: CAAVEINYGYTF. CDR3 in DNA: TGTGCCGCAGTCGAAATTAACTATGGCTACACCTTC.

A single count supports this clone. The chain combines TRBV30 with TRBJ2-2; the D is unclear. CDR3 length equals 15 residues. The germline CDR1 and CDR2 sequences are GTSNPN and SVGIG (reference sequence). Trimming left V 4 bases short and J 3 bases short, with 15 bases between. DNA of the CDR3: TGTGCCTGGATGCCACGGCAGGTTGACACCGGGGAGCTGTTTTTT. Translation gives CAWMPRQVDTGELFF.

The chain joins TRBV4-1 to TRBJ1-6; 9 nucleotides line up with TRBD1. From germline, CDR1 is MGHRA and CDR2 YSYEKL. V trimming: 4 bases; J trimming: 7 bases; junction bases outside the gene matches: 11. The CDR3 sequence is 17 residues long. CDR3 bases: TGCGCCAGCAGCCTGGGGTGGTGGGACAGGGAAAATTCACCCCTCCACTTT. Protein sequence: CASSLGWWDRENSPLHF.

The chain has TRBV28 and TRBJ1-3; possibly TRBD1 for D (5 bases). V lost 3 bases and J lost 8, with 11 bases in between. CDR3 length equals 13 residues. Germline CDR1 MDHEN, CDR2 SYDVKM. The CDR3 nucleotides read TGTGCCAGCAGTTTTGCAGGGATTTACACCATATATTTT. Encoded protein: CASSFAGIYTIYF.